A single sample is the source of the 14 T cell receptor beta chains below, sequenced in a study of cytomegalovirus exposure and HLA in healthy donors (TCRdb year 2017). Preparation of the library involved the immunoSEQ multiplex PCR assay. The multiplex PCR relied on a mix of 60 forward primers for TCR Vbeta segments and 13 reverse primers for TCR Jbeta segments. The table comes from immuneACCESS by way of TCRdb, which keeps in-frame sequences with V and J called. Part of the clones is missing from these tables; in studies checked, under half for an unresolved V gene and the rest for unknown reasons. Across this sample there are 150,000 to 200,000 clones, with 65% to 90% seen only once. The top ten hold under 3% of the sample. Sequencing was done on a sample of PBMCs. Receptors were obtained from a woman aged 50 to 60 in good health and CMV-seronegative.

Comment on this clone: Other DNA sequences from this sample encode an identical CDR3 as well. J is TRBJ2-3 and V is TRBV9; D is undetermined. The germline V and J ends were trimmed by 2 bases and 6 bases, with 10 bases remaining between them. CDR1 and CDR2 (germline): SGDLS, YYNGEE. The CDR3 has 13 amino acids. CDR3 loop: CASSVASPDTQYF. The CDR3 nucleotides are TGTGCCAGCAGCGTGGCTTCCCCGGATACGCAGTATTTT.

Regarding this clone: A junction end diverges from the germline sequence, so it may reflect a read error. The same CDR3 arises from other DNA sequences in this sample as well. The J gene is TRBJ2-5, the V gene TRBV7-3, with 7 bases matching TRBD1. CDR1 SGHTA and CDR2 FQGTGA come from the germline V gene. CDR3 length equals 15 residues. The CDR3 protein is CASSSQGQAQETQYF. CDR3 DNA: TGTGCTAGCAGCTCCCAAGGACAGGCTCAAGAGACCCAGTACTTC.

The rearrangement joins TRBV7-3 to TRBJ2-1, with D unresolved. V lost 2 bases, J lost 7 bases, and 6 bases lay in between. The CDR3 has 12 amino acids. Germline CDR1 SGHTA, CDR2 FQGTGA. CDR3 sequence: CASSLARNEQFF. The CDR3 nucleotides read TGTGCCAGCAGCTTAGCGAGGAATGAGCAGTTCTTC.

V is TRBV5-1 and J is TRBJ1-3, with D perhaps TRBD1 (6 bases). This CDR3 contains 16 residues. Germline V gives CDR1 SGHRS, CDR2 YFSETQ. The germline V and J ends were trimmed by 4 bases and 1 base, with 15 bases remaining between them. Here the CDR3 DNA reads TGCGCCAGCAGCGCAACGGGGGGCGCGTCTGGAAACACCATATATTTT. The encoded protein is CASSATGGASGNTIYF.

This clone has at least ten counts. The genes are TRBV6-1 and TRBJ2-7, with 9 bases fitting TRBD2. The CDR3 extends over 15 amino acids. The V gene's germline CDR1 is MNHNS and CDR2 SASEGT. V was pared by 1 base and J by 4 bases, with 5 bases of the junction left unmatched. CDR3 residues: CASSEEAGGVYEQYF. The CDR3 nucleotides are TGTGCCAGCAGTGAAGAGGCGGGAGGGGTATACGAGCAGTACTTC.

In this sample, this clone turned up once. This chain links TRBV7-9 with TRBJ1-5; D gene ambiguous. The length of the CDR3 is 12 residues. Germline CDR1 is SEHNR and CDR2 is FQNEAQ (reference sequence). Trimming left V 5 bases short and J 3 bases short, with 5 bases between. CDR3 bases: TGTGCCAGCAGCCACACCAATCAGCCCCAGCATTTT. As protein: CASSHTNQPQHF.

The chain has TRBV28 and TRBJ2-1, with 8 positions matching TRBD2. This CDR3 comprises 19 residues. From germline, CDR1 is MDHEN and CDR2 SYDVKM. The junction had 20 bases not matched to a gene; V was cut back by 1 base and J by 9 bases. Written as DNA, the CDR3 is TGTGCCAGCAGTTTATACTTCAGGAGGGGACTAGGGGCCGGTGGTGAGCAGTTCTTC. This translates into CASSLYFRRGLGAGGEQFF.

V and J are TRBV5-5 and TRBJ1-2, with 8 positions matching TRBD1. The CDR3 has 14 amino acids. V trimming: 2 bases; J trimming: 7 bases; junction bases outside the gene matches: 7. The V gene's germline CDR1 is SGHKS and CDR2 YYEKEE (reference sequence). CDR3: CASSFAQGAGGYTF. CDR3 DNA: TGTGCCAGCAGCTTTGCCCAGGGGGCCGGTGGCTACACCTTC. Complete variable domain (other parts from reference TRBV5-5 and TRBJ1-2): DAGVTQSPTHLIKTRGQQVTLRCSPISGHKSVSWYQQVLGQGPQFIFQYYEKEERGRGNFPDRFSARQFPNYSSELNVNALLLGDSALYLCASSFAQGAGGYTFGSGTRLTVV.

Written as DNA, the CDR3 is TGTGCCAGCAGTTCCCGGACAGGGCCGACGAGTGGCTACACCTTC. Encoded protein: CASSSRTGPTSGYTF. The J gene is TRBJ1-2, the V gene TRBV28; 8 bases are a match to TRBD1. The CDR3 is 15 residues long. V lost 4 bases, J lost 7 bases, and 11 bases stayed unmatched. Germline-derived CDR1 and CDR2 are MDHEN and SYDVKM.

This chain links TRBV29-1 with TRBJ2-5, with TRBD1 matching over 11 bases. The V gene end was trimmed by 6 bases and the J gene end by 5 bases; junction bases not matched to a gene: 8. CDR3 length equals 14 residues. Germline V CDR1 and CDR2: SQVTM, ANQGSEA. CDR3 coding DNA: TGCAGCGTCCGAGGACAGGGGGCTCGGGAGACCCAGTACTTC. Encoded protein: CSVRGQGARETQYF.

The chain employs TRBV6-1 and TRBJ2-3; unclear D gene. V was clipped by 3 bases and J by 2 bases, with 15 bases between them. Germline CDR1 is MNHNS and CDR2 is SASEGT. The CDR3 runs 16 residues. The CDR3 DNA reads as TGTGCCAGCAGTGAGGCCGCAGCGAGCCTCACAGATACGCAGTATTTT. It yields the protein CASSEAAASLTDTQYF.

This rearrangement joins TRBV7-6 to TRBJ2-1; the match to TRBD2 covers 9 bases. Germline loops: CDR1 SGHVS, CDR2 FNYEAQ. V gave up 4 bases and J gave up 8 bases; unmatched junction bases: 9. The CDR3 is made up of 15 amino acids. The CDR3 nucleotides read TGTGCCAGCAGCTCTCTCGCGCGGGAGGGGGATGAGCAGTTCTTC. It yields the protein CASSSLAREGDEQFF.

This chain connects TRBV29-1 to TRBJ1-1, with D possibly TRBD1 on 6 matching bases. Trimming took off 5 bases at V and 1 base at J, with 20 bases between the two ends. Germline CDR1 SQVTM, CDR2 ANQGSEA. The CDR3 has 16 amino acids. The CDR3 is CSVTGLGGRGNTEAFF. CDR3 DNA: TGCAGCGTTACGGGCCTCGGGGGGCGAGGGAACACTGAAGCTTTCTTT.

On this clone: Other DNA sequences in this sample translate to the same CDR3. This chain joins TRBV4-2 and TRBJ1-4; 11 positions match TRBD1. The CDR3 covers 17 residues. Trimming took 6 bases from V and 0 from J; bases not matched to a gene: 6. CDR1 LGHNA and CDR2 YNFKEQ come from the germline V gene. In nucleotides, the CDR3 is TGTGCCAGCAGTCAACCGGGACAGGGGGCAACTAATGAAAAACTGTTTTTT. Translating gives CASSQPGQGATNEKLFF.